This TCR beta chain is drawn from a study of blood T cell repertoires in COVID-19. The CDR3 totals 16 residues. Germline V gives CDR1 LGHDT, CDR2 YNNKEL (reference sequence). Trimming took 5 bases from V and 2 from J; bases not matched to a gene: 11. This clone has just one count. Those enrolled, adults aged about 18 to 95 years, came from under 25 US areas. Original analysis: It was from reference gene primer amplification that nucleated cell counts were estimated. Clones were read by immunoSEQ multiplex PCR, and TCRdb kept only the in-frame ones, dropping some. V and J calls and clone size are given by that table; D and trimming were obtained from the DNA. The table shows under 500,000 clones, with 70% to 90% occurring only once.

Sample: PBMCs or T cells enriched from blood (not recorded which). This TCR came from a young woman with acute COVID-19. The chain employs TRBV3-1 (or the pseudogene TRBV3-2) and TRBJ2-5; the match to TRBD1 covers 7 bases. DNA for the CDR3: TGTGCCAGCAGCTTGAAGGGGGCGCGAGTTCAAGAGACCCAGTACTTC. This gives the protein CASSLKGARVQETQYF.